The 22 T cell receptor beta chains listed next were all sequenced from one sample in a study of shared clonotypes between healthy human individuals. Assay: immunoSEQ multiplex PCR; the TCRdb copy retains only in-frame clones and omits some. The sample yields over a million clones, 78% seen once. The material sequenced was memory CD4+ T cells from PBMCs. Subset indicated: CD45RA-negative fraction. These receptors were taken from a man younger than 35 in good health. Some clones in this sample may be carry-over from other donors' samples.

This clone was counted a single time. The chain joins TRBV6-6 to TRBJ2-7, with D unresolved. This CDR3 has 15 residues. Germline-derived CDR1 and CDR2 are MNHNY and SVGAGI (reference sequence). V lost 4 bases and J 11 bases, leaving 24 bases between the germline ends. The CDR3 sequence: CASSSPRRALLSEYF. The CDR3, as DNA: TGTGCCAGCAGTTCACCACGCCGGGCCTTACTATCCGAGTACTTC.

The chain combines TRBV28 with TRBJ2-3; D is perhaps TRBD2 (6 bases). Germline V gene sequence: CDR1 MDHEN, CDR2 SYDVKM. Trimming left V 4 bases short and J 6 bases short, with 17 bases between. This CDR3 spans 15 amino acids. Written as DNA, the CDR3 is TGTGCCAGCAGTTCCCCTCGCGGGGCAATGGATACGCAGTATTTT. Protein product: CASSSPRGAMDTQYF.

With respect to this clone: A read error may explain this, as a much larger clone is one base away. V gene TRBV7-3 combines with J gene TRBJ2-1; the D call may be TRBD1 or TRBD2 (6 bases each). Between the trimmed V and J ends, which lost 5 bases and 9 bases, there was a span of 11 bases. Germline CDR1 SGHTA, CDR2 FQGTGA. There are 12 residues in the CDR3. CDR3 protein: CASSRGGGEQFF. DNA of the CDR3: TGTGCCAGCAGCAGAGGGGGAGGTGAGCAGTTCTTC.

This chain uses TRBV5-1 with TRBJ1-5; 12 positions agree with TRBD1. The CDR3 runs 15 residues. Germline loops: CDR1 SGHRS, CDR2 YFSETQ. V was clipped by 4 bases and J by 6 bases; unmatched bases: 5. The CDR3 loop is CASSPGTGGPQPQHF. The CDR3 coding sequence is TGCGCCAGCAGCCCGGGGACAGGGGGCCCTCAGCCCCAGCATTTT.

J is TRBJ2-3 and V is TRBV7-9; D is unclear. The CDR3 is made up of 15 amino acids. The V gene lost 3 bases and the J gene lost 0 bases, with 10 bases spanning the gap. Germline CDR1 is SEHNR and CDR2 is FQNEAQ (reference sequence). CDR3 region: CASSFTTHSTDTQYF. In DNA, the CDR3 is TGTGCCAGCAGCTTTACAACACATAGCACAGATACGCAGTATTTT.

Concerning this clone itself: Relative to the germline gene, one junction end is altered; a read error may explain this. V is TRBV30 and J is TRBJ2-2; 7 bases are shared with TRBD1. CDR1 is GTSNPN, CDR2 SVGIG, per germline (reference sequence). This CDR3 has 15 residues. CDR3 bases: TGTGCCTGGAGTATGACGACAGGGCGTCCCGGGAAGCTGTTTTTT. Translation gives CAWSMTTGRPGKLFF.

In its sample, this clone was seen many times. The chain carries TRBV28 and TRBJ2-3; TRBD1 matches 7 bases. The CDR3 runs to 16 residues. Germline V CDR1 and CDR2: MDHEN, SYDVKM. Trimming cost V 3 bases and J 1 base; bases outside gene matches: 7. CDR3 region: CASSLTGYRGTDTQYF. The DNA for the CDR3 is TGTGCCAGCAGTTTGACAGGGTATAGAGGCACAGATACGCAGTATTTT.

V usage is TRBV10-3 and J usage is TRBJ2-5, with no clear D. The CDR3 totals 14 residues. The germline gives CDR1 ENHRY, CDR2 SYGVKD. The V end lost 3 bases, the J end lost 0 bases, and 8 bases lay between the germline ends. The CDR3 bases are TGTGCCATCAGTGACCCGCCGTACCAAGAGACCCAGTACTTC. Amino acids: CAISDPPYQETQYF.

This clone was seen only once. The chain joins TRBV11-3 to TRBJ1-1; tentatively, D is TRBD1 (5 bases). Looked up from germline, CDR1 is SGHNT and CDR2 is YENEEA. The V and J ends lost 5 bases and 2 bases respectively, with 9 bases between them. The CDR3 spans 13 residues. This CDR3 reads CASSAGHNTEAFF. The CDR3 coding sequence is TGTGCCAGCAGCGCAGGACACAACACTGAAGCTTTCTTT.

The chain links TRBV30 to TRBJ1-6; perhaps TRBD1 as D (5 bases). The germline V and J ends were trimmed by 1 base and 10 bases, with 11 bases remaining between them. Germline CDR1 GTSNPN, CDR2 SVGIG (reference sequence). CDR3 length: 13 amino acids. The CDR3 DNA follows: TGTGCCTGGAGTGGGTCCGGGGACTCACCCCTCCACTTT. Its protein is CAWSGSGDSPLHF.

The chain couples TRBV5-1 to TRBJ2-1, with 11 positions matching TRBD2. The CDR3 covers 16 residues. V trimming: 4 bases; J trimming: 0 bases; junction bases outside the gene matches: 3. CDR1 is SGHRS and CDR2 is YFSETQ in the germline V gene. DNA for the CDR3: TGCGCCAGCAGCACCGGGACTAGCGGCTCCTACAATGAGCAGTTCTTC. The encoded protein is CASSTGTSGSYNEQFF.

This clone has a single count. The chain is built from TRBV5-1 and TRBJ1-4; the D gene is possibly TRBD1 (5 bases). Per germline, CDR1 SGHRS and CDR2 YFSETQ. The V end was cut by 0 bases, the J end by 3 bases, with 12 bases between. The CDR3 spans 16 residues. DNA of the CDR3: TGCGCCAGCAGCTTGGGTGGGGCGGAGGCTAATGAAAAACTGTTTTTT. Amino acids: CASSLGGAEANEKLFF.

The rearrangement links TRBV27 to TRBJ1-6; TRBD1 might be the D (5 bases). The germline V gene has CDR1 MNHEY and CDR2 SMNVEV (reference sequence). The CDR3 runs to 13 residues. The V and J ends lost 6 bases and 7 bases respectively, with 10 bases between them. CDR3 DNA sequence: TGTGCCAGCAGATGGGACCTGAATTCACCCCTCCACTTT. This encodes CASRWDLNSPLHF.

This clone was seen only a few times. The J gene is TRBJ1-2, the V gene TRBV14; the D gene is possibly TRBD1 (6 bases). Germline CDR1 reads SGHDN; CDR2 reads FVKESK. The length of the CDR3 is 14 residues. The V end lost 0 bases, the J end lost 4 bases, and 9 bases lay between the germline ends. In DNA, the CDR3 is TGTGCCAGCAGCCAAGACGCAGGGGCCTATGGCTACACCTTC. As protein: CASSQDAGAYGYTF.

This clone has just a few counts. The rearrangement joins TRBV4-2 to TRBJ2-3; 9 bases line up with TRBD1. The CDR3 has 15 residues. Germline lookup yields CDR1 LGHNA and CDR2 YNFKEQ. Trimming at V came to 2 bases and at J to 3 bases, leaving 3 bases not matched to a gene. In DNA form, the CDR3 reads TGTGCCAGCAGCCAACCTGGGACAGGGACAGATACGCAGTATTTT. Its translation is CASSQPGTGTDTQYF.

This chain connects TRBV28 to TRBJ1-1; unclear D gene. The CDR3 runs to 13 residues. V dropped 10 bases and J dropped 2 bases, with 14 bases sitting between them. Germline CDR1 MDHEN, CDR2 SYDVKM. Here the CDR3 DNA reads TGTGCCACCATGACCGGACCTAACACTGAAGCTTTCTTT. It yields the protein CATMTGPNTEAFF.

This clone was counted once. DNA for the CDR3: TGTGCCAGCAGCAACCCAGGGGGCCGCTCTGGGGCCAACGTCCTGACTTTC. It is translated as CASSNPGGRSGANVLTF. V is TRBV21-1 and J is TRBJ2-6; whether TRBD1, the table's D call, matches the DNA was not checked. TRBV21-1 is tagged as a pseudogene. This CDR3 spans 17 amino acids.

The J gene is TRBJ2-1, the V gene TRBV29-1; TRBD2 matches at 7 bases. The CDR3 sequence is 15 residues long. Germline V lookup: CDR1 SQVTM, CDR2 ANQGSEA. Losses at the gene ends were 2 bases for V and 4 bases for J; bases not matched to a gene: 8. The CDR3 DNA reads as TGCAGCGTTGAATGGCGCGGGAGAGGGTACAATGAGCAGTTCTTC. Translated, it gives CSVEWRGRGYNEQFF.

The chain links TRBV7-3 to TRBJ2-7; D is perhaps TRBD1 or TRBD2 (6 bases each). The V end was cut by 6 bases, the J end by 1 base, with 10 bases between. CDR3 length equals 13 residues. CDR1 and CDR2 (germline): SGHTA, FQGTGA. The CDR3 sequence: CASSQGGSYEQYF. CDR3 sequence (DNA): TGTGCCAGCAGTCAAGGGGGGTCCTACGAGCAGTACTTC.

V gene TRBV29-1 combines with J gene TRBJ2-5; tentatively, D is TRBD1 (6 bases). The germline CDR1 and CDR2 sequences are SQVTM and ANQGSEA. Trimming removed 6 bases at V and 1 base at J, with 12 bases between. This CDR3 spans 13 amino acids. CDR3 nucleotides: TGCAGCGTCACAGGGTGGTCCCAAGAGACCCAGTACTTC. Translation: CSVTGWSQETQYF.

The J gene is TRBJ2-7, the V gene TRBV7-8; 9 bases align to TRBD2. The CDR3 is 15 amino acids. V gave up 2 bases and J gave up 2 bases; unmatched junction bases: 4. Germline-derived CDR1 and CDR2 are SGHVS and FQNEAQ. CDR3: CASSLQASGTYEQYF. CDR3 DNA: TGTGCCAGCAGCTTACAGGCTAGCGGGACCTACGAGCAGTACTTC.

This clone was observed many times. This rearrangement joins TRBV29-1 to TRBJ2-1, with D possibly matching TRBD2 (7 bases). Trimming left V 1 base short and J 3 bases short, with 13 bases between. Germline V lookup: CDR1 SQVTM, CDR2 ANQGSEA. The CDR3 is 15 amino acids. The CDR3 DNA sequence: TGCAGCGTTGAAGGTACAGGGAGGGTCTACAATGAGCAGTTCTTC. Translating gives CSVEGTGRVYNEQFF.